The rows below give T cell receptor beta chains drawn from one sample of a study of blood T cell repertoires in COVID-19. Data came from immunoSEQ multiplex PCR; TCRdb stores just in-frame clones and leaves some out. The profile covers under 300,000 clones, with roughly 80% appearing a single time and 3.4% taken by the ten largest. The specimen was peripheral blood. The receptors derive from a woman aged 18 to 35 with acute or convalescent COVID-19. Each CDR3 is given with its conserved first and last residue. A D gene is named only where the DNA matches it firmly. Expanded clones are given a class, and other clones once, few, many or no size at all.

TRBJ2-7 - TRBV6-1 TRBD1 CASSATGIIQQPYEQYF TGTGCCAGCAGTGCGACAGGGATCATACAACAACCCTACGAGCAGTACTTC
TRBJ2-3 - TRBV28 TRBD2 CASRHLTRPPGTSGKVPTDTQYF TGTGCCAGCAGGCATCTTACCCGCCCCCCCGGGACTAGCGGGAAAGTCCCCACAGATACGCAGTATTTT
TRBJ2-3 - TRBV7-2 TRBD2 CASSIKHGGTSTDTQYF TGTGCCAGCAGCATAAAGCACGGGGGGACTAGCACAGATACGCAGTATTTT
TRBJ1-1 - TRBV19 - CASSEAGSGSENTEAFF TGTGCCAGTAGTGAAGCGGGATCCGGATCCGAAAACACTGAAGCTTTCTTT
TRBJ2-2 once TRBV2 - CASRSSWTANTGELFF TGTGCCAGCCGATCCTCTTGGACTGCGAACACCGGGGAGCTGTTTTTT
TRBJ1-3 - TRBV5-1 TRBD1 CASSSGQGSGNTIYF TGCGCCAGCAGCTCAGGACAGGGGAGTGGAAACACCATATATTTT
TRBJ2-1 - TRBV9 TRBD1 CASSPRTGGIGTYNEQFF TGTGCCAGCAGCCCGAGGACAGGGGGCATAGGTACCTACAATGAGCAGTTCTTC
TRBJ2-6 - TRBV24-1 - CATSDSETASGANVLTF TGTGCCACCAGTGATTCTGAGACAGCATCTGGGGCCAACGTCCTGACTTTC
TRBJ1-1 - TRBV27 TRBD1 CASRSPGQGVTEAFF TGTGCCAGCAGATCCCCGGGACAGGGTGTTACTGAAGCTTTCTTT
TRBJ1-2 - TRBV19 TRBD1 CASSSDRGNYGYTF TGTGCCAGTAGTTCGGACAGGGGGAACTATGGCTACACCTTC
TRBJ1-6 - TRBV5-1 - CASSLGQNSPLHF TGCGCCAGCAGCTTGGGGCAGAATTCACCCCTCCACTTT
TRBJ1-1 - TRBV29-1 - CSVKDSEAFF TGCAGCGTTAAAGACAGTGAAGCTTTCTTT
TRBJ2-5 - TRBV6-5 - CASSYGALYQETQYF TGTGCCAGCAGTTACGGGGCCCTTTACCAAGAGACCCAGTACTTC
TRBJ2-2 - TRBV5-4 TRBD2 CASSNSGKGAGELFF TGTGCCAGCAGCAATAGCGGGAAAGGGGCCGGGGAGCTGTTTTTT
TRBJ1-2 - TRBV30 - CAWSAPGSRGFYGYTF TGTGCCTGGAGTGCACCCGGTTCCAGGGGATTCTATGGCTACACCTTC
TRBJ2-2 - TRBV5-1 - CASSLGINTGELFF TGCGCCAGCAGCTTGGGTATTAACACCGGGGAGCTGTTTTTT
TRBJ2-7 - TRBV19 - CASSIGEGAYEQYF TGTGCCAGTAGTATCGGGGAGGGGGCCTACGAGCAGTACTTC
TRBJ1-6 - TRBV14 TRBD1 CASSQDIQGVYNSPLHF TGTGCCAGCAGCCAAGATATCCAGGGGGTTTATAATTCACCCCTCCACTTT
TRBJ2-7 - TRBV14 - CASSQVGVGGGYEQYF TGTGCCAGCAGCCAAGTAGGAGTGGGTGGCGGCTACGAGCAGTACTTC
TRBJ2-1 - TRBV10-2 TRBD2 CASSEFGGSTYNEQFF TGCGCCAGCAGTGAGTTCGGCGGGAGTACCTACAATGAGCAGTTCTTC
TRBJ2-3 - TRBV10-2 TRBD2 CASSDALAGVGLSPDTQYF TGCGCCAGCAGTGATGCACTAGCGGGGGTCGGTCTGAGCCCAGATACGCAGTATTTT
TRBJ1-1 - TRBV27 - CASSLGQRNTEAFF TGTGCCAGCAGTTTAGGGCAGAGGAACACTGAAGCTTTCTTT
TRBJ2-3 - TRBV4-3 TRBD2 CASSQELAGGPDTQYF TGCGCCAGCAGCCAAGAACTAGCGGGAGGGCCAGATACGCAGTATTTT
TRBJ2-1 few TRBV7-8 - CASSLSSGYNEQFF TGTGCCAGCAGCTTAAGTAGCGGCTACAATGAGCAGTTCTTC
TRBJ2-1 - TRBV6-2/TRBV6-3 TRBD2 CASSYYGAGAPANEQFF TGTGCCAGCAGTTACTACGGAGCGGGGGCACCGGCGAATGAGCAGTTCTTC
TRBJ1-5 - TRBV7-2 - CASSLAGTNNQPQHF TGTGCCAGCAGCTTAGCTGGGACAAACAATCAGCCCCAGCATTTT
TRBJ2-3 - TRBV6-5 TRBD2 CASSYGGLKTDTQYF TGTGCCAGCAGTTACGGGGGACTAAAAACAGATACGCAGTATTTT
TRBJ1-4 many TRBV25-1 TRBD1 CASSDTGQGSVEKLFF TGTGCCAGCAGTGACACCGGACAGGGGAGTGTTGAAAAACTGTTTTTT
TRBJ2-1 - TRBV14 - CASSQDPYEQFF TGTGCCAGCAGCCAAGATCCCTATGAGCAGTTCTTC
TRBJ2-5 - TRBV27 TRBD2 CASSLQLAGGCQETQYF TGTGCCAGCAGTTTACAGCTAGCGGGAGGATGTCAAGAGACCCAGTACTTC
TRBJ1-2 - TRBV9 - CASSAGPPLYSGYTF TGTGCCAGCAGCGCTGGGCCCCCTCTCTATTCTGGCTACACCTTC
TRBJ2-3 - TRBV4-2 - CASSQERDTDTQYF TGTGCCAGCAGCCAAGAGCGGGACACAGATACGCAGTATTTT
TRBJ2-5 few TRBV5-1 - CASSLPGQETQYF TGCGCCAGCAGCCTGCCGGGCCAAGAGACCCAGTACTTC
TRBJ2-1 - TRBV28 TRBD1 CASSLYLTGMGNEQFF TGTGCCAGCAGTCTCTATCTGACAGGGATGGGGAATGAGCAGTTCTTC
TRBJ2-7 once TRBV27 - CASSLGGGPRQYF TGTGCCAGCAGTTTAGGGGGGGGCCCCCGGCAGTACTTC
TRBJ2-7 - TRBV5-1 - CASSTEFEQYF TGCGCCAGCAGTACAGAGTTCGAGCAGTACTTC
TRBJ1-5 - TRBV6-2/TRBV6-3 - CASSYSGGVQPQHF TGTGCCAGCAGTTACTCCGGGGGGGTTCAGCCCCAGCATTTT
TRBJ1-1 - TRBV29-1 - CSAQSGLGNTEAFF TGCAGCGCTCAATCGGGGTTGGGGAACACTGAAGCTTTCTTT
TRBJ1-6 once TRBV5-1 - CASKVGENSPLHF TGCGCCAGCAAAGTTGGGGAGAATTCACCCCTCCACTTT
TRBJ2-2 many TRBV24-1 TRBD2 CATSEPEWEGVTGELFF TGTGCCACCAGTGAACCGGAGTGGGAGGGTGTCACCGGGGAGCTGTTTTTT
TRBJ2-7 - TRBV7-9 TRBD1 CASSSNRGEQYF TGTGCCAGCAGCTCCAACAGGGGCGAGCAGTACTTC
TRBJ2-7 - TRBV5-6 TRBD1 CASSFRDRTSEQYF TGTGCCAGCAGCTTTCGGGACAGAACCAGCGAGCAGTACTTC
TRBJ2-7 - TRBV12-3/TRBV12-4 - CASSLDTTYEQYF TGTGCCAGCAGTTTAGACACCACCTACGAGCAGTACTTC
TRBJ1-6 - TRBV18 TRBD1 CASSPDRAGTLHF TGTGCCAGCTCACCGGACAGGGCGGGTACCCTCCACTTT
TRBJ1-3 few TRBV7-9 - CASSSGISGNTIYF TGTGCCAGCAGCTCCGGGATCTCTGGAAACACCATATATTTT
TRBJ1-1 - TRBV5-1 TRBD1 CASSASMTGTEAFF TGCGCCAGCAGCGCATCGATGACAGGGACTGAAGCTTTCTTT
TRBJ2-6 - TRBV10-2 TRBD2 CASSEWRLAGFSGANVLTF TGCGCCAGCAGTGAGTGGAGACTAGCGGGCTTCTCTGGGGCCAACGTCCTGACTTTC
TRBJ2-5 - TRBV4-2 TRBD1 CASSQSRAQGAETQYF TGTGCCAGCAGCCAAAGCCGGGCCCAGGGGGCAGAGACCCAGTACTTC
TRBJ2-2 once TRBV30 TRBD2 CASGGEVGELFF TGTGCCTCTGGGGGGGAGGTTGGGGAGCTGTTTTTT
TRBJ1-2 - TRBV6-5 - CASSPPFGGYTF TGTGCCAGCTCCCCCCCCTTTGGCGGCTACACCTTC
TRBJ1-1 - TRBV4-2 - CASSPLEAGNTEAFF TGTGCCAGCAGCCCCCTTGAGGCCGGGAACACTGAAGCTTTCTTT
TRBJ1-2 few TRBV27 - CASREGPSSGYGYTF TGTGCCAGCCGGGAGGGGCCATCGTCGGGCTATGGCTACACCTTC
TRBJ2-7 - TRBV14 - CASSQVGGQYEQYF TGTGCCAGCAGCCAAGTTGGGGGCCAATACGAGCAGTACTTC
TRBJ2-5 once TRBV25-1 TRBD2 CASIDWTSGREQETQYF TGTGCCAGTATTGATTGGACTAGCGGGAGGGAACAAGAGACCCAGTACTTC
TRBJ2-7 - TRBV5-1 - CASSQSASRGASKQYF TGCGCCAGCAGCCAGTCAGCAAGCAGGGGCGCTTCGAAGCAGTACTTC
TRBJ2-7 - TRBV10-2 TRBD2 CASSARGTRGSGTSAYEQYF TGCGCCAGCTCCGCCCGGGGGACTCGCGGTTCCGGGACTAGCGCCTACGAGCAGTACTTC
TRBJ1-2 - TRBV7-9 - CASSLGSSYGYTF TGTGCCAGCAGCTTAGGGTCGAGCTATGGCTACACCTTC
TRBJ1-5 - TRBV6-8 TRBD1 CASSQFGQGRPLKPQHF TGTGCCAGCAGTCAATTCGGACAGGGCCGACCTCTTAAGCCCCAGCATTTT
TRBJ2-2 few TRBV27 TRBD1 CASSFQGQAENTGELFF TGTGCCAGCAGTTTCCAAGGACAGGCCGAGAACACCGGGGAGCTGTTTTTT
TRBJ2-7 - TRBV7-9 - CASSLVSPRAWGYEQYF TGTGCCAGCAGCTTAGTGTCCCCGAGGGCATGGGGCTACGAGCAGTACTTC